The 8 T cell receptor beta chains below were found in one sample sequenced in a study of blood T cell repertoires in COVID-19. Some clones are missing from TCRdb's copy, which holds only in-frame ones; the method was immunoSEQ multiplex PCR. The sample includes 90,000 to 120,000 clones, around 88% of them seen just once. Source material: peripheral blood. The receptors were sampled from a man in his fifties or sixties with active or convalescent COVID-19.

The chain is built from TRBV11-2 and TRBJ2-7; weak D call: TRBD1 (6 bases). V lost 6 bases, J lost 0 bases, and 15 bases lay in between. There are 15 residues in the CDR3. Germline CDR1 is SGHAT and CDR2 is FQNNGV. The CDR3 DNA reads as TGTGCCAGCAGTTATCGCCGGGACACCTCCTACGAGCAGTACTTC. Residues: CASSYRRDTSYEQYF. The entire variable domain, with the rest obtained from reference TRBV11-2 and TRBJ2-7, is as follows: EAGVAQSPRYKIIEKRQSVAFWCNPISGHATLYWYQQILGQGPKLLIQFQNNGVVDDSQLPKDRFSAERLKGVDSTLKIQPAKLEDSAVYLCASSYRRDTSYEQYFGPGTRLTVT.

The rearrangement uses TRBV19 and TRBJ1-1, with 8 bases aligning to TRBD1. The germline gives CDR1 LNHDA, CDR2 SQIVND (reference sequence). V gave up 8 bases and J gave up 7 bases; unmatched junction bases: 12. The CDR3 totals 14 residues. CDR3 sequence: CASLRQGATSEAFF. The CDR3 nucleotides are TGTGCCAGTCTGCGGCAGGGGGCGACGAGTGAAGCTTTCTTT. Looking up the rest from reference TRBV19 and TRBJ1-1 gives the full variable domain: DGGITQSPKYLFRKEGQNVTLSCEQNLNHDAMYWYRQDPGQGLRLIYYSQIVNDFQKGDIAEGYSVSREKKESFPLTVTSAQKNPTAFYLCASLRQGATSEAFFGQGTRLTVV.

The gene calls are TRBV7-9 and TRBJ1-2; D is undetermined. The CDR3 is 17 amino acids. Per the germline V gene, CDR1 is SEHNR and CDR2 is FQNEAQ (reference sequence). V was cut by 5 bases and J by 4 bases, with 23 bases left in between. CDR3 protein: CASSPRRGSGGLYGYTF. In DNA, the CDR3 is TGTGCCAGCAGCCCTAGACGAGGGAGTGGTGGGCTCTATGGCTACACCTTC.

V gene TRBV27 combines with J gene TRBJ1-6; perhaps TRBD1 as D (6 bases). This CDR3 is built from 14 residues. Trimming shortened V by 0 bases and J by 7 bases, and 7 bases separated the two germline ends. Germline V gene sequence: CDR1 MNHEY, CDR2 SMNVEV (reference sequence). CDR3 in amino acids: CASSLSTGNSPLHF. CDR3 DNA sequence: TGTGCCAGCAGTTTATCTACAGGGAATTCACCCCTCCACTTT.

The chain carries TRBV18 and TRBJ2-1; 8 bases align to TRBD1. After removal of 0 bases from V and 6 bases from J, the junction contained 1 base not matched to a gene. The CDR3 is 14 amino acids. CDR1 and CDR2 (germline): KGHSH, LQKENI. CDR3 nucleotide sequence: TGTGCCAGCTCACCACCTGGACAGGGCAATGAGCAGTTCTTC. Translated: CASSPPGQGNEQFF.

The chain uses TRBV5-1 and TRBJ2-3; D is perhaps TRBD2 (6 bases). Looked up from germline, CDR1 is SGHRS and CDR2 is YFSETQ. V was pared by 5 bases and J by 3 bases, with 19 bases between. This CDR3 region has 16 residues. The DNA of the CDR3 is TGCGCCAGCAGTCAAGCCCCGGGAGTTAGAACAGATACGCAGTATTTT. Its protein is CASSQAPGVRTDTQYF.

CDR3 DNA sequence: TGTGCCAGCAGTTTTAGCAGAGGCTACGAGCAGTACTTC. This sequence encodes CASSFSRGYEQYF. This rearrangement joins TRBV28 to TRBJ2-7, with D uncertain. Looked up from germline, CDR1 is MDHEN and CDR2 is SYDVKM. Trimming stripped 3 bases from V and 3 bases from J, with 9 bases between. The CDR3 is made up of 13 amino acids.

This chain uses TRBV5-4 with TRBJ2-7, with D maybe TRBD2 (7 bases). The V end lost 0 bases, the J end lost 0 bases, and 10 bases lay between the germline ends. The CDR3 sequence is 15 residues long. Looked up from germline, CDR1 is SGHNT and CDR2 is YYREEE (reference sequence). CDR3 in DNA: TGTGCCAGCAGCTTGGTGCGGGGGCCCTCCTACGAGCAGTACTTC. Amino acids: CASSLVRGPSYEQYF.